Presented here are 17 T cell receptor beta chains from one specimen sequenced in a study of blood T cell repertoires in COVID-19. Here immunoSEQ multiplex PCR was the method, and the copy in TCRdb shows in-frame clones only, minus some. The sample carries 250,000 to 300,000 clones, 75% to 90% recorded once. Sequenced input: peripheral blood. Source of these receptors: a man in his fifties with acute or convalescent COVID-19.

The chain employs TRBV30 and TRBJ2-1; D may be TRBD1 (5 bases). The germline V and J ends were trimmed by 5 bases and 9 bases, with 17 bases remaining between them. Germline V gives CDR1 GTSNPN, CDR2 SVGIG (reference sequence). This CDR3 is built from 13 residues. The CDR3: CAWQQVASVEQFF. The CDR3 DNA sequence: TGTGCCTGGCAACAGGTAGCATCTGTTGAGCAGTTCTTC. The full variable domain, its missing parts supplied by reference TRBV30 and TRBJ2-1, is SQTIHQWPATLVQPVGSPLSLECTVEGTSNPNLYWYRQAAGRGLQLLFYSVGIGQISSEVPQNLSASRPQDRQFILSSKKLLLSDSGFYLCAWQQVASVEQFFGPGTRLTVL.

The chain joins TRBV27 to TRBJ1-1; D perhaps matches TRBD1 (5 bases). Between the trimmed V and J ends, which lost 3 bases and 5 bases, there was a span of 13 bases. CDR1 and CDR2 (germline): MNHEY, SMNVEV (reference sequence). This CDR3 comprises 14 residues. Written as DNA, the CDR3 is TGTGCCAGCAGTTTTGGGGGGAGAGGAACTGAAGCTTTCTTT. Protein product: CASSFGGRGTEAFF.

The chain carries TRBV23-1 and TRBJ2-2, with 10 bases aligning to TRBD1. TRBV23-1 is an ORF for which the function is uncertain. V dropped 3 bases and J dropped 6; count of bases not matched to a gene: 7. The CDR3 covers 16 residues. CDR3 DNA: TGCGCCAGCAGTCATCCGACAGGGGGCTGGGCCGGGGAGCTGTTTTTT. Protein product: CASSHPTGGWAGELFF.

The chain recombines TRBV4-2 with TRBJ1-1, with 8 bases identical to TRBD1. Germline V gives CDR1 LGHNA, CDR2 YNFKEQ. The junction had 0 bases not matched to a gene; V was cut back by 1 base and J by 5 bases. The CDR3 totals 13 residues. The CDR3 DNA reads TGTGCCAGCAGCCAAGGGGACAGGACTGAAGCTTTCTTT. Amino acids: CASSQGDRTEAFF.

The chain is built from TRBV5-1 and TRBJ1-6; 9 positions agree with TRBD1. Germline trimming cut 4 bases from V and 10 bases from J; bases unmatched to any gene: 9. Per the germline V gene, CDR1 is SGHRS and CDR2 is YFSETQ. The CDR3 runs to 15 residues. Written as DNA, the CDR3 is TGCGCCAGCAGCCCCGGGACAGGGTGGGACTCACCCCTCCACTTT. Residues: CASSPGTGWDSPLHF.

CDR3 loop: CASSPLTSRSTDTQYF. In DNA, the CDR3 is TGTGCCAGCAGCCCCCTTACTAGCAGAAGCACAGATACGCAGTATTTT. The chain joins TRBV9 to TRBJ2-3; TRBD2 might be the D (6 bases). Per the germline V gene, CDR1 is SGDLS and CDR2 is YYNGEE. CDR3 length equals 16 residues. V lost 4 bases and J lost 0, with 15 bases in between.

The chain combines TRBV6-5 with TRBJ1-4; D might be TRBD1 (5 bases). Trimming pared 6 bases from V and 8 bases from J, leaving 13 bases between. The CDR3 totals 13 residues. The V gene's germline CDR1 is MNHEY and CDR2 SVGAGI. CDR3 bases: TGTGCCAGCAGGACAATGGACACCGAAAAACTGTTTTTT. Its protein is CASRTMDTEKLFF.

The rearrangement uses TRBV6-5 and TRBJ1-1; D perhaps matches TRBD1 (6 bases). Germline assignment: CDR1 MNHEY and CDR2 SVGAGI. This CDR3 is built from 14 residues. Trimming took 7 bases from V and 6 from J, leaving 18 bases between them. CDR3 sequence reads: CASIGVRNRAEAFF. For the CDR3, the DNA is TGTGCCAGCATCGGAGTTCGTAACAGGGCTGAAGCTTTCTTT.

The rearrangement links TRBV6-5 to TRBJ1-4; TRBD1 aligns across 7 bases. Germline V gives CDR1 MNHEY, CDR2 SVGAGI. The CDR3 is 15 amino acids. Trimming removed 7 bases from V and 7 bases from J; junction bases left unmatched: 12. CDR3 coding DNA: TGTGCCAGCACCCCTTCGACAGGGCCCACTGAAAAACTGTTTTTT. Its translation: CASTPSTGPTEKLFF.

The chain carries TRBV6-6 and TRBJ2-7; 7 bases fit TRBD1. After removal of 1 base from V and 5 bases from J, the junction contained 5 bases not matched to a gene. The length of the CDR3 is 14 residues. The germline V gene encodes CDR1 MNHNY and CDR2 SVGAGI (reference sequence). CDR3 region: CASSYLAGGHEQYF. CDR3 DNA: TGTGCCAGCAGTTACTTGGCAGGGGGTCACGAGCAGTACTTC.

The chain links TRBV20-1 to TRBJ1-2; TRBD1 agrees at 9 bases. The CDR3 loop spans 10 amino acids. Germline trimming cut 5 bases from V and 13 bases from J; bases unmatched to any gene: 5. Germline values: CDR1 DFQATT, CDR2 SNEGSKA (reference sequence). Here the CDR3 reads CSARDRVFTF. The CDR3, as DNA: TGCAGTGCTCGGGACAGGGTCTTCACCTTC.

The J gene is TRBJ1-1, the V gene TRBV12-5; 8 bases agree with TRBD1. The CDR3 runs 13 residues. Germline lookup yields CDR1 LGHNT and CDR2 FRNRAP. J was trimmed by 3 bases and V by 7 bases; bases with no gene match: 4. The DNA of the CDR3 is TGTGCTAGTGCCCGACAGGGGCACACTGAAGCTTTCTTT. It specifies CASARQGHTEAFF.

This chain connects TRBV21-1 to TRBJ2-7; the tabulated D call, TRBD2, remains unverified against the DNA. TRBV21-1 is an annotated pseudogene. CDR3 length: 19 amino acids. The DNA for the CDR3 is TGTGCCAGCAGCAAAGAAACTAGCGGGGGGACCTTCGTCTCCTACGAGCAGTACTTC. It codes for CASSKETSGGTFVSYEQYF.

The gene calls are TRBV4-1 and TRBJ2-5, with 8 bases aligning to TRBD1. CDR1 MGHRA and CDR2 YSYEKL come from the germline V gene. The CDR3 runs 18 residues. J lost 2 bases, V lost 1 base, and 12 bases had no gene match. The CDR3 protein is CASSQGLPGTGGQETQYF. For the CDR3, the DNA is TGCGCCAGCAGCCAAGGCCTTCCCGGGACAGGAGGACAAGAGACCCAGTACTTC.

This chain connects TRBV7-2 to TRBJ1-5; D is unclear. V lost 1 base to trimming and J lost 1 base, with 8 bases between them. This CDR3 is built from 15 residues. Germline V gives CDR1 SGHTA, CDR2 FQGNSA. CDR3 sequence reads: CASSLVGESNQPQHF. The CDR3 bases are TGTGCCAGCAGCTTAGTCGGGGAGAGCAATCAGCCCCAGCATTTT.

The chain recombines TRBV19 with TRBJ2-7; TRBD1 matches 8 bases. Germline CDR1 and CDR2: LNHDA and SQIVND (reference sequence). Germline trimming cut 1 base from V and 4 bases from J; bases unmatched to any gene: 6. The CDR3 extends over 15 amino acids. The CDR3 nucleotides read TGTGCCAGTAGTATAGGATCAGGGGGCGAGTACGAGCAGTACTTC. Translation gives CASSIGSGGEYEQYF.

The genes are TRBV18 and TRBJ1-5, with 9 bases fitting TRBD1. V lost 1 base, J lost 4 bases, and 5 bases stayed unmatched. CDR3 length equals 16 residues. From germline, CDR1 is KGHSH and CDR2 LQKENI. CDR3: CASSPLGDRENQPQHF. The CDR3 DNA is TGTGCCAGCTCACCACTCGGGGACAGGGAAAATCAGCCCCAGCATTTT.